The entry that follows covers one T cell receptor beta chain sequence. Its antigen is undetermined. This specimen belongs to a study of CD8 T cells in ankylosing spondylitis. The study, taken as a whole, reports: Significant enrichment of disease-linked clones was reportedly seen in matched ankylosing spondylitis synovial fluid. Typical of ankylosing spondylitis blood, it appeared, was a TCR beta motif of roughly eight highly homologous variants.

Germline V gives CDR1 MNHNS, CDR2 SASEGT. The V and J ends lost 7 bases and 3 bases respectively, with 13 bases between them. CDR3 length: 14 amino acids. The authors made TCR beta libraries by quantitative 5'-RACE with molecular barcodes. TCRdb called the 5' RACE reads again in MiXCR, with one record for every CDR3 protein. The sample carries approximately 540,000 distinct CDR3 sequences, roughly an eighth recorded once. This TCR was recovered from a male donor with ankylosing spondylitis. The V call is TRBV6-1, the J call TRBJ1-3, with D possibly matching TRBD1 (6 bases). Material: blood, either unsorted or a sorted T cell fraction (not recorded which). The CDR3 sequence is CASTPGHSGNTIYF. The CDR3 DNA reads as TGTGCCAGCACCCCGGGACACAGTGGAAACACCATATATTTT.